The clone carrying this T cell receptor (beta chain) came up a few times. The sample originates from a study of blood T cell repertoires in COVID-19. The overall study: Nucleic acid was either cDNA or gDNA, and it came from T cells, B-cell-depleted T cells, or PBMCs.

Germline trimming cut 5 bases from V and 0 bases from J; bases unmatched to any gene: 11. Germline V CDR1 and CDR2: MGHRA, YSYEKL. This CDR3 is built from 19 residues. Original analysis: From reference gene primer amplification, estimates of nucleated cell counts were derived. Method: immunoSEQ multiplex PCR; TCRdb's copy keeps in-frame clones and lacks some. The D gene and trimming were derived from the DNA, and the V and J assignments and clone size from that table. The sample shows roughly 230,000 clones, 75% to 85% of them seen only once. Sequenced material: peripheral blood. The genes are TRBV4-1 and TRBJ2-5; 14 positions match TRBD2. This TCR derives from a human donor in a cohort sampled during active COVID-19. The chain's CDR3 is CASSSPGLAGGPNQETQYF. DNA of the CDR3: TGCGCCAGCAGCTCCCCCGGACTAGCGGGGGGACCAAACCAAGAGACCCAGTACTTC.